The present T cell receptor (beta chain) was sequenced within a study of cytomegalovirus exposure and HLA in healthy donors. As regards this clone: An end of the junction differs from the germline gene, which may be a read error.

The germline CDR1 and CDR2 sequences are SEHNR and FQNEAQ (reference sequence). CDR3 size: 15 residues. This PCR relied on a set of 60 Vbeta primers and 13 Jbeta primers. The protocol was immunoSEQ multiplex PCR, while the TCRdb copy is restricted to in-frame clones and leaves out a portion. The table has 150,000 to 200,000 clones, roughly three quarters seen once. This receptor was obtained from a woman between 50 and 59 years old in good health and CMV-seronegative. The source material was PBMCs. The chain has TRBV7-9 and TRBJ2-7; 8 nucleotides line up with TRBD1. CDR3 sequence (DNA): TGTTCCAGCAGTCCTCAGGGGGCAGGGGCCCACGAGCAGTACTTC. It codes for CSSSPQGAGAHEQYF.